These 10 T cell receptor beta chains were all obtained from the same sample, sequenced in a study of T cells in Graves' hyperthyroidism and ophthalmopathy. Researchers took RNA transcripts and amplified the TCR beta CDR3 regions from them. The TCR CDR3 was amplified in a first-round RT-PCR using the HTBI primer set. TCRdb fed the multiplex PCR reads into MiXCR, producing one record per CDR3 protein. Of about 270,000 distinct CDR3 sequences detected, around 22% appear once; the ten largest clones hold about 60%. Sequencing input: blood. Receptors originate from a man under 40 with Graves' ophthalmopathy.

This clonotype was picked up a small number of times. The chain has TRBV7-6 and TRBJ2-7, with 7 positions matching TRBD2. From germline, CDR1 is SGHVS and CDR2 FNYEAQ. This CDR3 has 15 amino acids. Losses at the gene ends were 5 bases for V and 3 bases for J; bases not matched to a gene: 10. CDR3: CASSTQAGVIYEQYF. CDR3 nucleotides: TGTGCCAGCAGCACGCAGGCGGGAGTGATCTACGAGCAGTACTTC.

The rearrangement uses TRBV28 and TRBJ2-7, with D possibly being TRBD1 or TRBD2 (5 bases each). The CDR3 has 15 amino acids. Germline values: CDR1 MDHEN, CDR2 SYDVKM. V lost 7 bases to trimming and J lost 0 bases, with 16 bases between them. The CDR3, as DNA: TGTGCCAGCACCTCCTCCGGGACCAACTCCTACGAGCAGTACTTC. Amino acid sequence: CASTSSGTNSYEQYF.

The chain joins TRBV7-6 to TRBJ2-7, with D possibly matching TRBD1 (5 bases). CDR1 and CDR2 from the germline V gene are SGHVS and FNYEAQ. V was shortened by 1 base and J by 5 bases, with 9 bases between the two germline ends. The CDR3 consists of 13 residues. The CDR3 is CASSLGQPDEQYF. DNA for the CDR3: TGTGCCAGCAGCTTAGGACAGCCTGACGAGCAGTACTTC. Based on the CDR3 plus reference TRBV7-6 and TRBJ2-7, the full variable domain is GAGVSQSPRYKVTKRGQDVALRCDPISGHVSLYWYRQALGQGPEFLTYFNYEAQQDKSGLPNDRFSAERPEGSISTLTIQRTEQRDSAMYRCASSLGQPDEQYFGPGTRLTVT.

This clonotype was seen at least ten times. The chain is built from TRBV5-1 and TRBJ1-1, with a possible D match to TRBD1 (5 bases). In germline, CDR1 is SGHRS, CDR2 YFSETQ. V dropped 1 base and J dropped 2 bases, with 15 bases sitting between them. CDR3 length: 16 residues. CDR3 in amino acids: CASSLNRMTDNTEAFF. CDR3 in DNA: TGCGCCAGCAGCTTGAATAGGATGACAGACAACACTGAAGCTTTCTTT.

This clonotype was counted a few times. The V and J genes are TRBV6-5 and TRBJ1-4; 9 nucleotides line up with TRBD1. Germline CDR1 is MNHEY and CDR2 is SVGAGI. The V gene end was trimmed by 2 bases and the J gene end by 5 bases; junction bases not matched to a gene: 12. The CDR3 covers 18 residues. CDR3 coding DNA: TGTGCCAGCAGTTACCGCGGGACAGGGTCTAGTCAGAATGAAAAACTGTTTTTT. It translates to CASSYRGTGSSQNEKLFF.

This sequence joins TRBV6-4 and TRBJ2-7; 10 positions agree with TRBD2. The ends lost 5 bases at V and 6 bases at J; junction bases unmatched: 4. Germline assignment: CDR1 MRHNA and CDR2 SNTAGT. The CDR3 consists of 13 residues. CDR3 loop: CASSRTSGGEQYF. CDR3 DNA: TGTGCCAGCAGTCGGACTAGCGGAGGCGAGCAGTACTTC.

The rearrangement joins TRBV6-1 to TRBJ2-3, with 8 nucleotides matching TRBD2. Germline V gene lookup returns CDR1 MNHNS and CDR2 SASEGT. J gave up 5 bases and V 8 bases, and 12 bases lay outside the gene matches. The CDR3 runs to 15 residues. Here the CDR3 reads CASGRLASLGDTQYF. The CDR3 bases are TGTGCCAGCGGCAGACTAGCGTCTCTGGGAGATACGCAGTATTTT.

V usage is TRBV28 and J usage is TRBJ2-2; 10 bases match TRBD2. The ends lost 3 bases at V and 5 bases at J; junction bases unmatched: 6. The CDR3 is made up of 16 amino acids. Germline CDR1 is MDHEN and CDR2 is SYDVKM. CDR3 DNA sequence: TGTGCCAGCAGTTTGGTGTTAGCGGGAGGTACCGGGGAGCTGTTTTTT. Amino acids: CASSLVLAGGTGELFF.

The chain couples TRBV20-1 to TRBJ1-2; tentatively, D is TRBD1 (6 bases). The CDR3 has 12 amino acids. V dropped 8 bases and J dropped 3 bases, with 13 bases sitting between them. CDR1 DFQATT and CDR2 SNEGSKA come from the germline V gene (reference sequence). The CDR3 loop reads CSTGRGDYGYTF. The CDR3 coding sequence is TGCAGTACTGGGAGGGGGGACTATGGCTACACCTTC.

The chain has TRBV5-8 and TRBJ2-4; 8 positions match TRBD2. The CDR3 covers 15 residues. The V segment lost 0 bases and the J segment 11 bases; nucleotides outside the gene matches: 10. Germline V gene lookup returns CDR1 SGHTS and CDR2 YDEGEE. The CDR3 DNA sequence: TGTGCCAGCAGCTTGGCCGGGACTAGTACAGCGCTTCAGTACTTC. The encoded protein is CASSLAGTSTALQYF. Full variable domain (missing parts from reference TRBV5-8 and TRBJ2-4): EAGVTQSPTHLIKTRGQQATLRCSPISGHTSVYWYQQALGLGLQFLLWYDEGEERNRGNFPPRFSGRQFPNYSSELNVNALELEDSALYLCASSLAGTSTALQYFGAGTRLSVL.